The entry below gives a single TCR beta chain sequence along with its context. TCRdb's table, derived via immunoSEQ multiplex PCR, lists solely in-frame clones and lacks some. This sample yields 370,000 or so clones, of which approximately 87% are seen a single time; approximately 1.3% belongs to the top ten. These data originate in a study of blood T cell repertoires in COVID-19. The germline V and J ends were trimmed by 1 base and 4 bases, with 11 bases remaining between them. Germline CDR1 MGHDK, CDR2 SYGVNS. The CDR3 has 15 amino acids. Sequenced: PBMCs or T cells enriched from blood (not recorded which). The receptor comes from a man aged 25-40 years who had recovered from COVID-19. The chain employs TRBV25-1 and TRBJ2-1; D call uncertain. CDR3 protein: CASSESGPQYNEQFF. The CDR3 DNA reads as TGTGCCAGCAGTGAATCAGGCCCCCAATACAATGAGCAGTTCTTC.